These 20 T cell receptor beta chains originate from one sample sequenced in a study of blood T cell repertoires in COVID-19. Generated by immunoSEQ multiplex PCR, the TCRdb table keeps only in-frame clones and is missing some. The table records some 110,000 clones, 76% of them present only once. Sequencing was carried out using peripheral blood. The receptors originated from a man older than 75 with COVID-19, enrolled during active disease.

The chain links TRBV19 to TRBJ2-1; 7 bases line up with TRBD2. CDR1 is LNHDA, CDR2 SQIVND, per germline (reference sequence). After removal of 3 bases from V and 0 bases from J, the junction contained 8 bases not matched to a gene. The CDR3 extends over 17 amino acids. CDR3 residues: CASSIWGRGPSYNEQFF. In DNA, the CDR3 is TGTGCCAGTAGTATTTGGGGGAGGGGACCCTCCTACAATGAGCAGTTCTTC.

This clone was picked up a small number of times. The chain links TRBV9 to TRBJ1-6; D gene uncertain. V dropped 1 base and J dropped 8 bases, with 10 bases sitting between them. The CDR3 runs 14 residues. The germline V gene encodes CDR1 SGDLS and CDR2 YYNGEE. CDR3 nucleotides: TGTGCCAGCAGCGTAAGGTGGGGAGATTCACCCCTCCACTTT. Amino acids: CASSVRWGDSPLHF.

The V and J genes are TRBV7-9 and TRBJ1-2; no definite D call. This CDR3 region has 17 residues. Trimming removed 4 bases at V and 0 bases at J, with 18 bases between. The germline V gene has CDR1 SEHNR and CDR2 FQNEAQ (reference sequence). CDR3 in amino acids: CASSSGGQEITNYGYTF. CDR3 coding DNA: TGTGCCAGCAGCTCCGGTGGGCAGGAAATTACTAACTATGGCTACACCTTC. The variable domain in full, completed from reference TRBV7-9 and TRBJ1-2, reads DTGVSQNPRHKITKRGQNVTFRCDPISEHNRLYWYRQTLGQGPEFLTYFQNEAQLEKSRLLSDRFSAERPKGSFSTLEIQRTEQGDSAMYLCASSSGGQEITNYGYTFGSGTRLTVV.

The rearrangement joins TRBV6-2 or TRBV6-3 to TRBJ2-4; TRBD2 might be the D (6 bases). V was cut by 2 bases and J by 6 bases, with 14 bases left in between. Germline CDR1 MNHEY, CDR2 SVGEGT. The CDR3 spans 15 residues. CDR3 coding DNA: TGTGCCAGCAGTTACACTGACGGGGAGGTAAACATTCAGTACTTC. It translates to CASSYTDGEVNIQYF.

The rearrangement joins TRBV11-2 to TRBJ2-3; D remains ambiguous. V was clipped by 4 bases and J by 7 bases, with 12 bases between them. The CDR3 consists of 13 residues. In germline, CDR1 is SGHAT, CDR2 FQNNGV. CDR3 in amino acids: CASSSSTAYTQYF. In DNA, the CDR3 is TGTGCCAGCAGCTCATCGACTGCTTATACGCAGTATTTT.

This clone was counted between two and nine times. The genes are TRBV28 and TRBJ1-4; the match to TRBD1 covers 9 bases. The CDR3 has 14 residues. Germline loops: CDR1 MDHEN, CDR2 SYDVKM. J was trimmed by 8 bases and V by 3 bases; bases with no gene match: 4. CDR3 DNA: TGTGCCAGCAGTTTTACAGGGGGCCAAGAAAAACTGTTTTTT. Encoded protein: CASSFTGGQEKLFF. The entire variable domain, with the rest obtained from reference TRBV28 and TRBJ1-4, is as follows: DVKVTQSSRYLVKRTGEKVFLECVQDMDHENMFWYRQDPGLGLRLIYFSYDVKMKEKGDIPEGYSVSREKKERFSLILESASTNQTSMYLCASSFTGGQEKLFFGSGTQLSVL.

The chain is built from TRBV29-1 and TRBJ2-5; TRBD2 agrees at 11 bases. The junction had 8 bases not matched to a gene; V was cut back by 6 bases and J by 5 bases. The CDR3 length is 14 residues. Germline CDR1 and CDR2: SQVTM and ANQGSEA. The CDR3 sequence is CSVPVTSGSETQYF. CDR3 DNA sequence: TGCAGCGTCCCCGTTACTAGCGGGAGTGAGACCCAGTACTTC.

The V gene is TRBV28, the J gene TRBJ2-5; TRBD1 might be the D (6 bases). This CDR3 contains 13 residues. V was trimmed by 4 bases and J by 5 bases, leaving 11 bases between them. Germline V gene sequence: CDR1 MDHEN, CDR2 SYDVKM. CDR3 region: CASSSQGTETQYF. For the CDR3, the DNA is TGTGCCAGCAGTTCACAGGGTACGGAGACCCAGTACTTC.

The chain uses TRBV7-9 and TRBJ2-7; D gene unclear. Germline-derived CDR1 and CDR2 are SEHNR and FQNEAQ (reference sequence). The V and J ends lost 4 bases and 5 bases respectively, with 12 bases between them. CDR3 size: 13 residues. This CDR3 reads CASSYPLRNEQYF. In DNA, the CDR3 is TGTGCCAGCAGCTACCCCCTGCGCAACGAGCAGTACTTC.

This clone showed up just once. The rearrangement joins TRBV18 to TRBJ2-6; the D gene is possibly TRBD1 (6 bases). Trimming left V 5 bases short and J 0 bases short, with 11 bases between. CDR1 and CDR2 (germline): KGHSH, LQKENI. The CDR3 length is 16 residues. The DNA for the CDR3 is TGTGCCAGCTCAGAACAACAGGGCTCTGGGGCCAACGTCCTGACTTTC. Translated, it gives CASSEQQGSGANVLTF.

CDR3 bases: TGTGCCAGCAGTGATAGCGGGAGCGGCGAGCAGTACTTC. It yields the protein CASSDSGSGEQYF. The chain uses TRBV6-4 and TRBJ2-7, with TRBD2 matching over 9 bases. J gave up 6 bases and V 3 bases, and 3 bases lay outside the gene matches. Per the germline V gene, CDR1 is MRHNA and CDR2 is SNTAGT. This CDR3 is built from 13 residues.

The rearrangement joins TRBV6-6 to TRBJ1-1; D unclear. The CDR3 loop spans 13 amino acids. Per the germline V gene, CDR1 is MNHNY and CDR2 is SVGAGI (reference sequence). The V end was cut by 2 bases, the J end by 1 base, with 5 bases between. As DNA, the CDR3 is TGTGCCAGCAGTTACCGTCCGAACACTGAAGCTTTCTTT. As protein: CASSYRPNTEAFF.

The chain carries TRBV7-9 and TRBJ2-3; 16 positions match TRBD2. V lost 2 bases and J lost 4; bases outside the gene matches: 9. Germline V lookup: CDR1 SEHNR, CDR2 FQNEAQ (reference sequence). This CDR3 comprises 19 residues. CDR3 bases: TGTGCCAGCAGCTTAACCACCGTTGGGACTAGCGGGAGGGCAGATACGCAGTATTTT. Protein: CASSLTTVGTSGRADTQYF.

This clone was counted only a few times. The chain joins TRBV9 to TRBJ1-3; 9 bases line up with TRBD1. Germline V gene sequence: CDR1 SGDLS, CDR2 YYNGEE. Losses at the gene ends were 3 bases for V and 7 bases for J; bases not matched to a gene: 5. The CDR3 runs to 14 residues. As DNA, the CDR3 is TGTGCCAGCAGCGGACAGGGGGGACAGAACACCATATATTTT. Protein: CASSGQGGQNTIYF. The variable domain in full, completed from reference TRBV9 and TRBJ1-3, reads DSGVTQTPKHLITATGQRVTLRCSPRSGDLSVYWYQQSLDQGLQFLIQYYNGEERAKGNILERFSAQQFPDLHSELNLSSLELGDSALYFCASSGQGGQNTIYFGEGSWLTVV.

This clone appeared once. The chain has TRBV30 and TRBJ1-5; D call uncertain. The CDR3 runs to 15 residues. The germline CDR1 and CDR2 sequences are GTSNPN and SVGIG (reference sequence). Trimming removed 2 bases at V and 4 bases at J, with 15 bases between. Written as DNA, the CDR3 is TGTGCCTGGAGTCCTCGGTCCGGCGGAAATCAGCCCCAGCATTTT. Translating gives CAWSPRSGGNQPQHF.

V and J are TRBV7-2 and TRBJ1-5; 7 bases line up with TRBD1. This CDR3 contains 14 residues. Germline V gene lookup returns CDR1 SGHTA and CDR2 FQGNSA. The V segment lost 5 bases and the J segment 2 bases; nucleotides outside the gene matches: 3. In DNA, the CDR3 is TGTGCCAGCAGCCCGACAGGGCGCAATCAGCCCCAGCATTTT. This codes for CASSPTGRNQPQHF.

The V and J genes are TRBV14 and TRBJ1-1, with a tentative D call TRBD1 (6 bases). CDR3 length: 15 amino acids. Deletions cut 4 bases from V and 0 bases from J, with 12 bases between. CDR1 is SGHDN, CDR2 FVKESK, per germline. The CDR3 sequence is CASSPLGHLNTEAFF. In DNA form, the CDR3 reads TGTGCCAGCAGCCCTCTGGGACACCTGAACACTGAAGCTTTCTTT.

This chain uses TRBV7-8 with TRBJ1-1; possibly TRBD1 for D (5 bases). The CDR3 extends over 14 amino acids. Germline CDR1 and CDR2: SGHVS and FQNEAQ. The V gene lost 3 bases and the J gene lost 5 bases, with 13 bases spanning the gap. The CDR3 DNA follows: TGTGCCAGCAGCTTCTCTTTAAAGGGGACTGAAGCTTTCTTT. This translates into CASSFSLKGTEAFF.

V usage is TRBV5-4 and J usage is TRBJ2-3, with 10 bases matching TRBD2. Germline CDR1 is SGHNT and CDR2 is YYREEE (reference sequence). The CDR3 consists of 16 residues. After removal of 6 bases from V and 0 bases from J, the junction contained 7 bases not matched to a gene. CDR3: CASTQKAGGSTDTQYF. As DNA, the CDR3 is TGTGCCAGCACCCAGAAAGCGGGGGGGAGCACAGATACGCAGTATTTT.

In this sample, this clone turned up a few times. V gene TRBV5-5 combines with J gene TRBJ1-1, with D perhaps TRBD1 (5 bases). The CDR3 is 15 amino acids. Deletions cut 1 base from V and 1 base from J, with 11 bases between. Germline lookup yields CDR1 SGHKS and CDR2 YYEKEE (reference sequence). The CDR3 reads CASSLLPQENTEAFF. The CDR3 nucleotides read TGTGCCAGCAGCTTGTTGCCACAGGAGAACACTGAAGCTTTCTTT.